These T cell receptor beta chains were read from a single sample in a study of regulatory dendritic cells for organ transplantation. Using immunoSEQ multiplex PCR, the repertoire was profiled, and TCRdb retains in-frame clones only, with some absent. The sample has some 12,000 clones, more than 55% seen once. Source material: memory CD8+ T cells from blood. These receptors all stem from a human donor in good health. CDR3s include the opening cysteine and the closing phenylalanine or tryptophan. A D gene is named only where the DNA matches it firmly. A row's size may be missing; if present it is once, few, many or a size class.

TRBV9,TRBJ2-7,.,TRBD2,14,TGTGCCAGCAGCCCACAGCGGGGGCACTACGAGCAGTACTTC,CASSPQRGHYEQYF
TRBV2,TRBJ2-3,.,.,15,TGTGCCAGCATAATAAGGGGGTTGCAAGGTGATACGCAGTATTTT,CASIIRGLQGDTQYF
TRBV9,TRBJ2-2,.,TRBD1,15,TGTGCCAGCAGCCCTTGGACAGGGACCACCGGGGAGCTGTTTTTT,CASSPWTGTTGELFF
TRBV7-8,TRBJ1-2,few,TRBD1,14,TGTGCCAGCACCCCGCGGACAGGGGGGTCTGGCTACACCTTC,CASTPRTGGSGYTF
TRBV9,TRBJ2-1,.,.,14,TGTGCCAGCAGCGTCGGCGGGCGAGGTAGGGAGCAGTTCTTC,CASSVGGRGREQFF
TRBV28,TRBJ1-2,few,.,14,TGTGCCAGCAGTTTCGGCGAGGCCGGCTATGGCTACACCTTC,CASSFGEAGYGYTF
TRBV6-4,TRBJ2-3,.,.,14,TGTGCCAGCAGTGACGGGGGGGCCGCAGATACGCAGTATTTT,CASSDGGAADTQYF
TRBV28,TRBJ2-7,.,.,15,TGTGCCAGCAGTTCTCTCACTAGTCTCAGCTACGAGCAGTACTTC,CASSSLTSLSYEQYF
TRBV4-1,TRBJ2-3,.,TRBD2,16,TGCGCCAGCAGGATGATAGCGGGGGGTAGCACAGATACGCAGTATTTT,CASRMIAGGSTDTQYF
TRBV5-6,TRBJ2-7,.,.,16,TGTGCCAGCATCAGTTGGAGACGAGCAGGGTACTACGAGCAGTACTTC,CASISWRRAGYYEQYF